This T cell receptor beta chain was sequenced for a study of T cells expressing NK-cell markers. For each CDR3 protein, TCRdb gives one entry from its re-call of the 5' RACE reads, without DNA. Its listing shows around 100,000 distinct CDR3 sequences. CDR3 size: 14 residues. This rearrangement joins TRBV12-3 or TRBV12-4 to TRBJ1-5; checking the TCRdb D call of TRBD1 is not possible without DNA. The receptor's source is a woman aged 18-70 years in good health. Source material: blood T cells: a sorted CD56 or NKG2C T cell subset, CD4+ or CD8+ T cells, or bulk PBMC T cells (not recorded which). The CDR3: CASSSWGFHQPQHF.